This T cell receptor (beta chain) stems from a study of CXCR3-negative and CXCR3-positive naive CD8 T cells. About the study: Every library held about 1.5 +/- 0.3 million TRB reads, and the total came to approximately 140 million. Points from the study as a whole: With surface CD5 comparable between naive subsets, TCR strength was estimated using properties derived from the TRB CDR3. Naive CXCR3-positive and CXCR3-negative cells shared TRBV-TRBJ usage; memory cells diverged. More hydrophobic TRB CDR3s were found in CXCR3-positive naive cells than in CXCR3-negative naive cells.

This CDR3 spans 14 amino acids. In germline, CDR1 is LGHNA, CDR2 YSLEER. UMI-labeled 5' RACE TRB cDNA libraries were prepared from the cells. No DNA is given; TCRdb re-called the 5' RACE reads and lists each CDR3 protein once. The sample has 120,000 to 150,000 distinct CDR3 sequences; the top ten hold around 0.3%. Each CD8+ T cell subset was sorted in triplicate, 330,000 or so cells each. Comment on this clonotype: As yet, its antigen is unknown.

The source of this sequence is a human donor in good health. Some clones in this sample may be carry-over from other donors' samples. The chain employs TRBV4-3 and TRBJ2-7. The source material was naive CXCR3+ CD8+ T cells from blood. The subset denotes: CD45RO-CCR7+CD27+CD95- naive CD8+ T cells expressing CXCR3 (TNR3+). The CDR3 spells CASSQDGYSYEQYF.